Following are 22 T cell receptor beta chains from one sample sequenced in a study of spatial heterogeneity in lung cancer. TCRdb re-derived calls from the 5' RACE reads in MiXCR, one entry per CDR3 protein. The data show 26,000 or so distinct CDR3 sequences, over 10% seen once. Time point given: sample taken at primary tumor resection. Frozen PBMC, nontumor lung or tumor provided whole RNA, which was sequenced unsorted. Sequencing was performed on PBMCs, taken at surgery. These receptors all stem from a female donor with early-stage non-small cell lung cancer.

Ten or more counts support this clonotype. As DNA, the CDR3 is TGCGCCAGCTGTCCCCAGACCGGGGAGCTGTTTTTT. Translation: CASCPQTGELFF. This chain uses TRBV4-1 with TRBJ2-2, with D unresolved. CDR1 is MGHRA and CDR2 is YSYEKL in the germline V gene. V lost 8 bases and J lost 5, with 9 bases in between. The CDR3 sequence is 12 residues long.

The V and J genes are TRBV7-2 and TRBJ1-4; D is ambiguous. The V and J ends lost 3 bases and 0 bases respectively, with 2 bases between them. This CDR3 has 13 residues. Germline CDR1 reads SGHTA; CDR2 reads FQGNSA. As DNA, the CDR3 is TGTGCCAGCAGCTTTTCAACTAATGAAAAACTGTTTTTT. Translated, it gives CASSFSTNEKLFF.

For the CDR3, the DNA is TGTGCCAGCAGTTATGGGGGAACGAGCGAGCAGTACGTC. This sequence encodes CASSYGGTSEQYV. This chain links TRBV28 with TRBJ2-7; the D gene could be TRBD1 or TRBD2 (5 bases each). The CDR3 runs 13 residues. Trimming removed 4 bases at V and 6 bases at J, with 13 bases between. The germline CDR1 and CDR2 sequences are MDHEN and SYDVKM.

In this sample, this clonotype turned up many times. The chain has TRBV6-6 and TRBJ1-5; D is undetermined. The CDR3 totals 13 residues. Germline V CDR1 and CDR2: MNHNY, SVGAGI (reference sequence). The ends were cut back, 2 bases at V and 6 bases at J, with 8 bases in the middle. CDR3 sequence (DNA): TGTGCCAGCAGTTACGGGGATGGTCAGCCCCAGCATTTT. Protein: CASSYGDGQPQHF.

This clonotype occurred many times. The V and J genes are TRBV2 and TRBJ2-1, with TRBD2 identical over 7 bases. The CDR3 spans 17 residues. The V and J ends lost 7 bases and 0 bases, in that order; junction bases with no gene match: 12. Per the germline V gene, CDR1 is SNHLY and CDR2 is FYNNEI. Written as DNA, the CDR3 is TGTGCCAGCATGTCAAGATCGGGGGGACTCTCCTACAATGAGCAGTTCTTC. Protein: CASMSRSGGLSYNEQFF.

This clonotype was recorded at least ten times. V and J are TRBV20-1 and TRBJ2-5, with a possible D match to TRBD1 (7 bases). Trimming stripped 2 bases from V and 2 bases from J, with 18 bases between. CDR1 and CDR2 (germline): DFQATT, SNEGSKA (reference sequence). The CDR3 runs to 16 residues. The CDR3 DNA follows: TGCAGTGCTAGAAGCTCGCGGGACAGCAAACAAGAGACCCAGTACTTC. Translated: CSARSSRDSKQETQYF.

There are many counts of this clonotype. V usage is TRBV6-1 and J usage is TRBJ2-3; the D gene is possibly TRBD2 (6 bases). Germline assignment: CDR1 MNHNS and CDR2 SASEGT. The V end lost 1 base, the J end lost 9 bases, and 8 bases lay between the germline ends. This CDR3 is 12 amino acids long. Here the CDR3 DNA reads TGTGCCAGCAGTGAAGGCGGGATGACGCAGTATTTT. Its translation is CASSEGGMTQYF.

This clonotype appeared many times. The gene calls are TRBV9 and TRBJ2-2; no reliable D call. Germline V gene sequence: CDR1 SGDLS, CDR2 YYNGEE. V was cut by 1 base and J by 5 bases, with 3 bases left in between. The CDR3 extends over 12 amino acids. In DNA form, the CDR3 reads TGTGCCAGCAGCGTACGGACCGGGGAGCTGTTTTTT. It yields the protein CASSVRTGELFF.

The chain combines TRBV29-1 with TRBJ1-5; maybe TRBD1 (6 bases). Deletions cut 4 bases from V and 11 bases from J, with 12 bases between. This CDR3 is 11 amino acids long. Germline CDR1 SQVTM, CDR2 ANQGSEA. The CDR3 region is CSVALGGSQHF. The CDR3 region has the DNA TGCAGCGTTGCTTTAGGGGGGTCCCAGCATTTT.

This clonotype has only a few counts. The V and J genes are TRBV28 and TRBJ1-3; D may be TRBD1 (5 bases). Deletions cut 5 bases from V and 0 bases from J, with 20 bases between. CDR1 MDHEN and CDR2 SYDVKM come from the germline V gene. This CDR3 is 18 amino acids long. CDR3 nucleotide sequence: TGTGCCAGCAGTCCACGGGGCCAGGAAAAAATCTCTGGAAACACCATATATTTT. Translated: CASSPRGQEKISGNTIYF.

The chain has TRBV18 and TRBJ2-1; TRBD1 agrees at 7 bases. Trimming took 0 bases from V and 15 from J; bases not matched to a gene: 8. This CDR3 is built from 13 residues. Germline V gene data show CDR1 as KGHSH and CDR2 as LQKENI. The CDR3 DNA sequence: TGTGCCAGCTCACCACCAAACAGGGGAAGGCTGTTCTTC. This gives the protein CASSPPNRGRLFF.

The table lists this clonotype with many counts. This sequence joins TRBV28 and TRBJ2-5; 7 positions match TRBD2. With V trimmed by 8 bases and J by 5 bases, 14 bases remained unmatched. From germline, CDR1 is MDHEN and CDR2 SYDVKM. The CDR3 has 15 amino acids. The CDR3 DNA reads TGTGCCAGCCTGACGTGGGGCGGGAGTGGTGAGACCCAGTACTTC. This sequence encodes CASLTWGGSGETQYF.

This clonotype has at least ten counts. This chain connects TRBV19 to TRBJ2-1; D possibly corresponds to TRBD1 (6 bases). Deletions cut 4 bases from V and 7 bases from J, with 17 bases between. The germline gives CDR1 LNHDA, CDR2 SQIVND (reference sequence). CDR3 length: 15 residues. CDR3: CASSRQGSVDNEQFF. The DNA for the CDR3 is TGTGCCAGTAGTAGGCAGGGGAGTGTCGATAATGAGCAGTTCTTC.

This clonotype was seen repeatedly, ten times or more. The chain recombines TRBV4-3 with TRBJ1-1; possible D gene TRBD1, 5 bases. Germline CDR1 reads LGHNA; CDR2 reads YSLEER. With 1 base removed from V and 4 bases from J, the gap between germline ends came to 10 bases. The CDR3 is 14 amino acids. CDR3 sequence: CASSQGRVGTEAFF. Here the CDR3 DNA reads TGCGCCAGCAGCCAAGGCAGGGTAGGCACTGAAGCTTTCTTT.

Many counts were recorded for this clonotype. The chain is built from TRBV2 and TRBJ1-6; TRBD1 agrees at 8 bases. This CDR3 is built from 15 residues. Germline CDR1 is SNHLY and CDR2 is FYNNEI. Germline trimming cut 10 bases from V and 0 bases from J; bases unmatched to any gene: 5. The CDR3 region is CATSTGDSYNSPLHF. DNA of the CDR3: TGTGCCACTTCGACAGGGGACTCCTATAATTCACCCCTCCACTTT.

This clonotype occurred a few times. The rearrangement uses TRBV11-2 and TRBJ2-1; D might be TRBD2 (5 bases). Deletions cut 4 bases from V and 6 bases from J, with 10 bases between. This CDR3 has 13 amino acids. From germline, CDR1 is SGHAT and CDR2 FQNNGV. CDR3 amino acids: CASSSLAFNEQFF. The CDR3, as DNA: TGTGCCAGCAGCTCCCTAGCATTCAATGAGCAGTTCTTC.

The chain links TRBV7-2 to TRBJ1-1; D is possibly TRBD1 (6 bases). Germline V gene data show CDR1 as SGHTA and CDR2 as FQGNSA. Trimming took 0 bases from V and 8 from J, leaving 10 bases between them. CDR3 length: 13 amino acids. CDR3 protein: CASSLAIGTEAFF. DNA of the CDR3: TGTGCCAGCAGCTTAGCGATAGGGACAGAAGCTTTCTTT.

The CDR3 sequence: CASASGPGEKTDTQYF. The CDR3 DNA reads TGTGCTAGTGCTTCCGGGCCCGGGGAGAAGACAGATACGCAGTATTTT. The J gene is TRBJ2-3, the V gene TRBV12-5; TRBD2 might be the D (5 bases). Trimming shortened V by 7 bases and J by 3 bases, and 20 bases separated the two germline ends. Germline CDR1 LGHNT, CDR2 FRNRAP. CDR3 size: 16 residues. Filled out from reference TRBV12-5 and TRBJ2-3, the complete variable domain reads DARVTQTPRHKVTEMGQEVTMRCQPILGHNTVFWYRQTMMQGLELLAYFRNRAPLDDSGMPKDRFSAEMPDATLATLKIQPSEPRDSAVYFCASASGPGEKTDTQYFGPGTRLTVL.

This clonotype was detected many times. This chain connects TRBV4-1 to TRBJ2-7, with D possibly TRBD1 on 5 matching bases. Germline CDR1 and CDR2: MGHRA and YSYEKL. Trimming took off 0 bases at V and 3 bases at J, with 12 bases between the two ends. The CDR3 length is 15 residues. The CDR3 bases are TGCGCCAGCAGCCAAGAGGTAGGACAACTCTACGAGCAGTACTTC. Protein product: CASSQEVGQLYEQYF.

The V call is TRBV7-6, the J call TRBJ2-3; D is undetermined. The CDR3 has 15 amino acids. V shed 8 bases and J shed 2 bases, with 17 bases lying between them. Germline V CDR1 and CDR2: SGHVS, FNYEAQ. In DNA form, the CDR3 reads TGTGCCAGCTCCTACCCAGAGGACCCCACAGATACGCAGTATTTT. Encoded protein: CASSYPEDPTDTQYF. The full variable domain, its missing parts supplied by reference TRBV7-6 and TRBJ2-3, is GAGVSQSPRYKVTKRGQDVALRCDPISGHVSLYWYRQALGQGPEFLTYFNYEAQQDKSGLPNDRFSAERPEGSISTLTIQRTEQRDSAMYRCASSYPEDPTDTQYFGPGTRLTVL.

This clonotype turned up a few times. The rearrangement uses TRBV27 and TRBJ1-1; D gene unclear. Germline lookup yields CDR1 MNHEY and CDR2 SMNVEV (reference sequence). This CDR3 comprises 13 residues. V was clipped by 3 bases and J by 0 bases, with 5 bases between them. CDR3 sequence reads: CASSFGLNTEAFF. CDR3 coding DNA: TGTGCCAGCAGTTTCGGACTGAACACTGAAGCTTTCTTT.

The CDR3: CASSLQGANYEQYF. In nucleotides, the CDR3 is TGTGCCAGCAGTCTACAGGGGGCTAACTACGAGCAGTACTTC. The chain employs TRBV27 and TRBJ2-7, with 9 bases fitting TRBD1. After removal of 5 bases from V and 3 bases from J, the junction contained 5 bases not matched to a gene. This CDR3 is 14 amino acids long. CDR1 is MNHEY and CDR2 is SMNVEV in the germline V gene (reference sequence).